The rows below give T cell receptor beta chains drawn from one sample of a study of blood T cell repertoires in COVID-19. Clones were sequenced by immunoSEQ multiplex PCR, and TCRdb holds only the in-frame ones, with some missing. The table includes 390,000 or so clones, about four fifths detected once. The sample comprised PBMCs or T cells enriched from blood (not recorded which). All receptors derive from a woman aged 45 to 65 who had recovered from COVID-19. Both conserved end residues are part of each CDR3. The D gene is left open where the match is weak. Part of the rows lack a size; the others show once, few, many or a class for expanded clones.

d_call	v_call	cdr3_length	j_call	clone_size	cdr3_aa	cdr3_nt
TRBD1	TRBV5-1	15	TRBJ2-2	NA	CASRSGTENTGELFF	TGCGCCAGCAGGTCAGGGACAGAGAACACCGGGGAGCTGTTTTTT
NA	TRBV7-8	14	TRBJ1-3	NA	CASSLRDSGNTIYF	TGTGCCAGCAGCCTGAGGGACTCTGGAAACACCATATATTTT
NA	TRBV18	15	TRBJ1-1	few	CASSPPNRGGTEAFF	TGTGCCAGCTCACCGCCAAACCGGGGAGGCACTGAAGCTTTCTTT
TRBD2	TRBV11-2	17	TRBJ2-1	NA	CASSLRARAGGYNEQFF	TGTGCCAGCAGCTTAAGGGCGCGAGCGGGAGGTTACAATGAGCAGTTCTTC
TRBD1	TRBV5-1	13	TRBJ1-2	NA	CASKSTGPYGYTF	TGCGCCAGCAAATCGACAGGGCCCTATGGCTACACCTTC
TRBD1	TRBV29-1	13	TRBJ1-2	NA	CSVAPQGNSGYTF	TGCAGCGTGGCACCACAGGGGAATAGTGGCTACACCTTC
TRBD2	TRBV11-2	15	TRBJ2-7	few	CASSLELAGGGEQYF	TGTGCCAGCAGCTTAGAGTTAGCGGGAGGGGGCGAGCAGTACTTC
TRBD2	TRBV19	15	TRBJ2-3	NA	CASRKGGGPADTQYF	TGTGCCAGTAGAAAGGGCGGGGGTCCTGCGGATACGCAGTATTTT
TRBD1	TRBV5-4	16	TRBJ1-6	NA	CASSLGTGGNGSPLHF	TGTGCCAGCAGCCTAGGGACAGGGGGCAATGGTTCACCCCTCCACTTT
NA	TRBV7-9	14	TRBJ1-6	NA	CASSLGLENSPLHF	TGTGCCAGCAGCTTAGGACTCGAGAATTCACCCCTCCACTTT
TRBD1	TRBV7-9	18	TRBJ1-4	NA	CASSFAGTGGMTNEKLFF	TGTGCCAGCAGCTTTGCCGGGACAGGGGGCATGACTAATGAAAAACTGTTTTTT
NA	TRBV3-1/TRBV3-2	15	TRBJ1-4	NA	CASSSGGNINEKLFF	TGTGCCAGCAGCTCCGGCGGCAACATTAATGAAAAACTGTTTTTT
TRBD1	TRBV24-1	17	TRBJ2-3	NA	CATSDHRTGTGTDTQYF	TGTGCCACCAGTGATCACCGGACAGGAACTGGCACAGATACGCAGTATTTT
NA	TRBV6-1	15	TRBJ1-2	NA	CASSERGSALEGYTF	TGTGCCAGCAGTGAAAGGGGGTCCGCTTTGGAGGGCTACACCTTC
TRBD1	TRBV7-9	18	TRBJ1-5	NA	CASSLELAGGYSNQPQHF	TGTGCCAGCAGCTTAGAGTTAGCAGGGGGTTATAGCAATCAGCCCCAGCATTTT
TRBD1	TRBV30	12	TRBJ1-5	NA	CAWGQGVQPQHF	TGTGCCTGGGGTCAGGGGGTTCAGCCCCAGCATTTT
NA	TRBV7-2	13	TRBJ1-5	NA	CASSLRGNQPQHF	TGTGCCAGCAGCTTAAGGGGGAATCAGCCCCAGCATTTT
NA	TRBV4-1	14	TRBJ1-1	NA	CASSQVNELSEAFF	TGCGCCAGCAGCCAAGTGAACGAGTTATCTGAAGCTTTCTTT
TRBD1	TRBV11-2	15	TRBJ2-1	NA	CASSWGQGGYNEQFF	TGTGCCAGCAGCTGGGGACAGGGGGGTTACAATGAGCAGTTCTTC
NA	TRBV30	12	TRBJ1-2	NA	CAWRLGPGGYTF	TGTGCCTGGAGGTTAGGCCCAGGAGGCTACACCTTC
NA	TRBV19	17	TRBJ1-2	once	CASSIVPPGLDGAGYTF	TGTGCCAGTAGTATAGTTCCACCGGGACTCGACGGAGCTGGCTACACCTTC
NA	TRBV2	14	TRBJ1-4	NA	CASSEAGGIEKLFF	TGTGCCAGCAGTGAAGCGGGGGGGATAGAAAAACTGTTTTTT
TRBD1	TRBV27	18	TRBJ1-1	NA	CASSSSLGTGLRYTEAFF	TGTGCCAGCAGTTCTTCCCTGGGGACAGGGTTAAGGTACACTGAAGCTTTCTTT
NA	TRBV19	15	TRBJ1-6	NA	CASSIGAGGNSPLHF	TGTGCCAGTAGTATAGGTGCCGGGGGTAATTCACCCCTCCACTTT
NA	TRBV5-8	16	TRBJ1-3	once	CASSLVAKSSGNTIYF	TGTGCCAGCAGCTTGGTAGCCAAAAGCTCTGGAAACACCATATATTTT
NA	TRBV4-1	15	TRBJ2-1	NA	CASSQIGVRGNEQFF	TGCGCCAGCAGCCAAATAGGGGTAAGAGGCAATGAGCAGTTCTTC